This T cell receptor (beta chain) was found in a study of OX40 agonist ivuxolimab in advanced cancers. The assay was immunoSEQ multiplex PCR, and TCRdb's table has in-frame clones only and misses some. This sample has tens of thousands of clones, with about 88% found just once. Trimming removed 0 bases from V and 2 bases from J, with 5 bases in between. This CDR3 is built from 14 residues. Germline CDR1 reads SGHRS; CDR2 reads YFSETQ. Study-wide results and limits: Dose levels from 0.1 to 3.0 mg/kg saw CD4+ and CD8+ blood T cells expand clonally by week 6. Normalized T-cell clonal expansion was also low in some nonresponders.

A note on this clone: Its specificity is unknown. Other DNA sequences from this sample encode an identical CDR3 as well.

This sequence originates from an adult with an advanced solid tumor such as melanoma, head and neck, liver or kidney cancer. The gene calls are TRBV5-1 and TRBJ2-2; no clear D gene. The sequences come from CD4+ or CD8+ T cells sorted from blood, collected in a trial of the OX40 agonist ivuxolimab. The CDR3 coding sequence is TGCGCCAGCAGCTTGGGGCAAAACACCGGGGAGCTGTTTTTT. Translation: CASSLGQNTGELFF.